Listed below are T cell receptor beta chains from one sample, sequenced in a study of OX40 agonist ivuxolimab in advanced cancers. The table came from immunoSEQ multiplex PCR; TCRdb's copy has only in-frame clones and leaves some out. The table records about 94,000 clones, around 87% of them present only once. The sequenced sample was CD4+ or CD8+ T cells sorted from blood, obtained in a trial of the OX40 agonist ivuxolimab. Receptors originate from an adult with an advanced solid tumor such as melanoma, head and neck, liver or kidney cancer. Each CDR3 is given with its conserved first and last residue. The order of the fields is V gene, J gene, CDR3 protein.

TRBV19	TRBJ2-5	CASGRRETQYF
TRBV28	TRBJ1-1	CASSLNGRGSTEAFF
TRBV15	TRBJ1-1	CATSRVLNTEAFF
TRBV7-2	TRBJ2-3	CASSSMGTRSTDTQYF
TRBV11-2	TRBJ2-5	CASSFGGGQETQYF
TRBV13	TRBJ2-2	CASSLGPGTSSGTGELFF
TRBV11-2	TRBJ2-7	CASSLGDRGYEQYF
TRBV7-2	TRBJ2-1	CASSLAPRAGDNEQFF
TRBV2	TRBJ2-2	CASSETGGGTGELFF
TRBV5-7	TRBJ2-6	CASRVHCVQSRANVLTF
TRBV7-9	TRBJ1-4	CPPPPGPMRKLFF
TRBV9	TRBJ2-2	CASSVGENTGELFF
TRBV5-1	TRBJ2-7	CASSLVGQFTYEQYF
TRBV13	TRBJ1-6	CASSLGGQGRSPLHF
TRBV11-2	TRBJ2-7	CVSSLGTVPGYEQYF
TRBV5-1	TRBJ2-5	CASSSLGAEETQYF
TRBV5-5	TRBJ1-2	CASSLVGKDYGYTF
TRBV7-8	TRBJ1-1	CASSTGTGSLNTEAFF
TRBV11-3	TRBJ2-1	CASSPSRGGEQFF
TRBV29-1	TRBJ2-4	CSGGTGLIQYF
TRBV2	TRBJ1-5	CASREDGNQPQHF
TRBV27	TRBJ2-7	CASSLNRGAEQYF